Listed below are T cell receptor beta chains from one sample, sequenced in a study of shared clonotypes between healthy human individuals. The assay was immunoSEQ multiplex PCR, and TCRdb's table has in-frame clones only and misses some. This table has more than 1 million clones, roughly 74% appearing once. Sequencing was done on a sample of memory CD4+ T cells from PBMCs. The receptors shown here come from a man between 18 and 29 years old in good health. Some clones in this sample may be carry-over from other donors' samples. Each CDR3 is given with its conserved first and last residue. Fields, in order: D gene, V gene, clone size, J gene, CDR3 DNA, CDR3 protein. The D gene is left open where the match is weak. Clone sizes are given selectively: once, few, many, or a class where the clone is expanded.

D: -; V: TRBV5-6; size: -; J: TRBJ2-7; DNA: TGTGCCAGCAGCTTGGCCGGCCGCTGGCTTTCCTACGAGCAGTACTTC; CDR3: CASSLAGRWLSYEQYF
D: TRBD2; V: TRBV7-2; size: -; J: TRBJ2-3; DNA: TGTGCCAGCAGCTTATTATTTAGGGCTAGCGGGAGCACAGATACGCAGTATTTT; CDR3: CASSLLFRASGSTDTQYF
D: -; V: TRBV6-5; size: few; J: TRBJ1-1; DNA: TGTGCCAGTCACACAGGCGTAAACACTGAAGCTTTCTTT; CDR3: CASHTGVNTEAFF
D: -; V: TRBV28; size: many; J: TRBJ2-3; DNA: TGTGCCAGCAGTTTATACGGGCGTAGCACAGATACGCAGTATTTT; CDR3: CASSLYGRSTDTQYF
D: -; V: TRBV5-6; size: -; J: TRBJ2-2; DNA: TGTGCCAGCAGCTTGGTATGGGGGCGGACCGGGGAGCTGTTTTTT; CDR3: CASSLVWGRTGELFF
D: -; V: TRBV19; size: -; J: TRBJ2-1; DNA: TGTGCCAGTAGTATAGGAACAGGCAGCTCCTACAATGAGCAGTTCTTC; CDR3: CASSIGTGSSYNEQFF
D: TRBD2; V: TRBV28; size: -; J: TRBJ2-5; DNA: TGTGCCAGCACTAATAGCGGGAGTATCAAAGAGACCCAGTACTTC; CDR3: CASTNSGSIKETQYF
D: TRBD2; V: TRBV5-1; size: -; J: TRBJ2-3; DNA: TGCGCCAGCAGGCGGGCGGGAGGGCTGCAGGCAGATACGCAGTATTTT; CDR3: CASRRAGGLQADTQYF
D: TRBD2; V: TRBV29-1; size: once; J: TRBJ2-3; DNA: TGCAGCGCGACTCCGGGACTAGCGCCAGATACGCAGTATTTT; CDR3: CSATPGLAPDTQYF
D: -; V: TRBV10-3; size: few; J: TRBJ1-2; DNA: TGTGCCATCAGTGGGACCGGGGCAGGGATCTATGGCTACACCTTC; CDR3: CAISGTGAGIYGYTF
D: -; V: TRBV7-2; size: many; J: TRBJ2-7; DNA: TGTGCCAGCAGCCGCCCGGGCCCGCCTGCCTTC; CDR3: CASSRPGPPAF
D: -; V: TRBV5-1; size: -; J: TRBJ1-1; DNA: TGCGCCAGCAGCTTGGTGGACGACCCCTTCGGACCCGGAGGCACTGAAGCTTTCTTT; CDR3: CASSLVDDPFGPGGTEAFF
D: -; V: TRBV28; size: -; J: TRBJ2-7; DNA: TGTGCCAGCAGCCTCGGAGACTCCCGCGGCTACGAGCAGTACTTC; CDR3: CASSLGDSRGYEQYF
D: TRBD1; V: TRBV5-4; size: -; J: TRBJ1-1; DNA: TGTGCCAGCAGCTTGGCCAGGACAGGTACTAACACTGAAGCTTTCTTT; CDR3: CASSLARTGTNTEAFF
D: -; V: TRBV27; size: -; J: TRBJ2-1; DNA: TGTGCCAGCAGTCGGAACTACAATGAGCAGTTCTTC; CDR3: CASSRNYNEQFF
D: -; V: TRBV4-3; size: -; J: TRBJ2-6; DNA: TGCGCCAGCAGCCAAGAGAGGCCTACCGCCAACGTCCTGACTTTC; CDR3: CASSQERPTANVLTF
D: TRBD2; V: TRBV5-1; size: once; J: TRBJ2-3; DNA: TGCGCCAGCAGCCCTACTAGCGGGAGTGCAGATACGCAGTATTTT; CDR3: CASSPTSGSADTQYF
D: -; V: TRBV6-1; size: -; J: TRBJ1-4; DNA: TGTGCCAGCAGTGAATATTTGTCTGGGTCCCTCGTAAGAAAACTGTTTTTT; CDR3: CASSEYLSGSLVRKLFF
D: -; V: TRBV30; size: few; J: TRBJ1-1; DNA: TGTGCCTGGAGTCGATCGCAGGGGAACACTGAAGCTTTCTTT; CDR3: CAWSRSQGNTEAFF
D: -; V: TRBV6-6; size: -; J: TRBJ2-1; DNA: TGTGCCAGCAGTACAGCGGGCTCCTACAATGAGCAGTTCTTC; CDR3: CASSTAGSYNEQFF
D: -; V: TRBV7-2; size: -; J: TRBJ2-1; DNA: TGTGCCAGCAGCTCCGCCTGGAATGAGCAGTTCTTC; CDR3: CASSSAWNEQFF
D: TRBD2; V: TRBV11-2; size: -; J: TRBJ2-7; DNA: TGTGCCAGCAGCTTAGGGCTAGCGGGAGCGGGTGAGCAGTACTTC; CDR3: CASSLGLAGAGEQYF
D: TRBD2; V: TRBV5-1; size: few; J: TRBJ2-6; DNA: TGCGCCAGCAGTAGCGGGGTCTACTCTGGGGCCAACGTCCTGACTTTC; CDR3: CASSSGVYSGANVLTF
D: TRBD2; V: TRBV23-1; size: -; J: TRBJ2-5; DNA: TGCGCCAGCAGCCAGGGACTAGCGCTGAGTGAGACCCAGTACTTC; CDR3: CASSQGLALSETQYF
D: -; V: TRBV19; size: -; J: TRBJ1-5; DNA: TGTGCCAGTAGCGGAAGGGACGGATACAATCAGCCCCAGCATTTT; CDR3: CASSGRDGYNQPQHF
D: TRBD1; V: TRBV5-8; size: -; J: TRBJ1-2; DNA: TGTGCCAGCAGCTTCGTTCGGACAGGGGCTAACTATGGCTACACCTTC; CDR3: CASSFVRTGANYGYTF
D: -; V: TRBV5-5; size: -; J: TRBJ1-2; DNA: TGTGCCAGCAGCTTGGAGTACTATGGCTACACCTTC; CDR3: CASSLEYYGYTF
D: -; V: TRBV2; size: -; J: TRBJ1-2; DNA: TGTGCCAGCAAACGGAGGGATAATCTCGGGGGCTACACCTTC; CDR3: CASKRRDNLGGYTF
D: TRBD2; V: TRBV5-1; size: few; J: TRBJ2-5; DNA: TGCGCCAGCAGCTCCAATAGCGGGAGGGAGACCCAGTACTTC; CDR3: CASSSNSGRETQYF
D: -; V: TRBV7-8; size: -; J: TRBJ2-7; DNA: TGTGCCAGCAGCCACCCTGGGGGCGAGCAGTACTTC; CDR3: CASSHPGGEQYF
D: -; V: TRBV28; size: few; J: TRBJ1-1; DNA: TGTGCCAGCAGTTTGTACGGGCAACAAGCTTTCTTT; CDR3: CASSLYGQQAFF
D: -; V: TRBV5-1; size: few; J: TRBJ2-5; DNA: TGCGCCAGCAGCTTTCCAGGGACCCCCCCAGAGACCCAGTACTTC; CDR3: CASSFPGTPPETQYF
D: TRBD2; V: TRBV7-9; size: once; J: TRBJ2-3; DNA: TGTGCCAGCAGCCCTAAGCGGGAGACGACAGATACGCAGTATTTT; CDR3: CASSPKRETTDTQYF
D: -; V: TRBV29-1; size: -; J: TRBJ1-3; DNA: TGCAGCGTTTGGGAGGGCGGAGGAAACACCATATATTTT; CDR3: CSVWEGGGNTIYF
D: -; V: TRBV9; size: once; J: TRBJ1-2; DNA: TGTGCCAGCAGCGTAGGGGTGCAGGCTCTTAACTATGGCTACACCTTC; CDR3: CASSVGVQALNYGYTF